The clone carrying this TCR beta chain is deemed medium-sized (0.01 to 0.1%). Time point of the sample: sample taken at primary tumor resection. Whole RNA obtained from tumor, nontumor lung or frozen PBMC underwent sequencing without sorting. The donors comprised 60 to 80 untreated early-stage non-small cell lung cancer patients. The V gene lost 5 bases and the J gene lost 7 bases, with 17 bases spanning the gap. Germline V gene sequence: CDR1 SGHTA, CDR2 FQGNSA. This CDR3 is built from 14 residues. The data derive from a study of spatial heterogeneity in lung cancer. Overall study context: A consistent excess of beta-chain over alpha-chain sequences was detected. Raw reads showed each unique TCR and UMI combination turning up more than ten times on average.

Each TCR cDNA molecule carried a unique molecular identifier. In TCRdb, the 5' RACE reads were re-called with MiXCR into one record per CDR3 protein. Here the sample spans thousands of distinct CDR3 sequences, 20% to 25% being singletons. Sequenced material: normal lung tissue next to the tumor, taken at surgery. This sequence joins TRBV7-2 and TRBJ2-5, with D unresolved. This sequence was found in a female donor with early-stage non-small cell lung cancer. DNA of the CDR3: TGTGCCAGCAGCCGATCGAACGCGCCAGGGACCCAGTACTTC. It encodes CASSRSNAPGTQYF.